A selection of T cell receptor beta chains follows, all from one sample in a study of CD8+ T cells in alopecia areata. Assay used: immunoSEQ multiplex PCR; TCRdb lists only in-frame clones, some missing. The table has 55,000 to 65,000 clones, around 47% seen once. The sample consisted of NKG2D-low CD8+ T cells sorted from blood. The receptors were sampled from a human donor with alopecia areata. CDR3s include the opening cysteine and the closing phenylalanine or tryptophan. D genes are given only for firm matches. The size field is filled for only some rows; it gives once, few, many or a size class.

v_gene,j_gene,abundance,d_gene,CDR3nt,CDR3aa
TRBV7-9,TRBJ2-7,few,.,TGTGCCAGCAGCTTAGGCCCTTCCTACGAGCAGTACTTC,CASSLGPSYEQYF
TRBV7-8,TRBJ2-1,.,.,TGTGCCAGCAGCTTTACGGACCGTAATGAGCAGTTCTTC,CASSFTDRNEQFF
TRBV29-1,TRBJ2-7,few,.,TGCAGCGTTGTGGCGGGTCCTTACGAGCAGTACTTC,CSVVAGPYEQYF
TRBV9,TRBJ2-6,.,.,TGTGCCAGCAGCGGGAGGAAAGATCCGAACTCTGGGGCCAACGTCCTGACTTTC,CASSGRKDPNSGANVLTF
TRBV6-5,TRBJ1-2,.,TRBD1,TGTGCCAGCAGACGACAGGGGATGTATGGCTACACCTTC,CASRRQGMYGYTF
TRBV7-9,TRBJ2-7,few,TRBD1,TGTGCCACCGTCCGGGACAGTTCCTACGAGCAGTACTTC,CATVRDSSYEQYF
TRBV29-1,TRBJ2-3,.,.,TGCAGCGTCCTTGGGTGGGCCGAGGGCACAGATACGCAGTATTTT,CSVLGWAEGTDTQYF
TRBV30,TRBJ2-7,.,.,TGTGCCTGGAGTGTGGTAGAGGCGGGCGAGCAGTACTTC,CAWSVVEAGEQYF
TRBV6-4,TRBJ2-3,many,.,TGTGCCAGCAGTGAGTCGGGCAGTGGGGCAGATACGCAGTATTTT,CASSESGSGADTQYF
TRBV19,TRBJ2-2,.,.,TGTGCCAGTAGTATCCGGCCCGGGGAGCTGTTTTTT,CASSIRPGELFF
TRBV7-9,TRBJ1-5,few,.,TGTGCCAGCAGCCGGGACGGAAATCAGCCCCAGCATTTT,CASSRDGNQPQHF
TRBV13,TRBJ2-3,.,.,TGTGCCAGCAGCTCTCTGCCCGACAGCACAGATACGCGGTATTTT,CASSSLPDSTDTRYF
TRBV7-8,TRBJ1-6,.,TRBD1,TGTGCCAGCAGCTCCTCGACAGGGTATAGTTCACCCCTCCACTTT,CASSSSTGYSSPLHF
TRBV7-9,TRBJ2-5,.,TRBD1,TGTGCCAGCAGCCTAGGGGGCAAGAGGGAGACCCAGTACTTC,CASSLGGKRETQYF
TRBV7-9,TRBJ2-1,few,.,TGTGCCAGCAGGGGGGCCACCAGCTCCTACAATGAGCAGTTCTTC,CASRGATSSYNEQFF
TRBV5-1,TRBJ2-7,few,TRBD1,TGCGCCAGCAGCTTTGATGTCGAGGGGGCAATCTACGAGCAGTACTTC,CASSFDVEGAIYEQYF
TRBV4-1,TRBJ1-1,.,TRBD1,TGCGCCAGCGGACTAGGACAGGGCGGTCCTGAAGCTTTCTTT,CASGLGQGGPEAFF